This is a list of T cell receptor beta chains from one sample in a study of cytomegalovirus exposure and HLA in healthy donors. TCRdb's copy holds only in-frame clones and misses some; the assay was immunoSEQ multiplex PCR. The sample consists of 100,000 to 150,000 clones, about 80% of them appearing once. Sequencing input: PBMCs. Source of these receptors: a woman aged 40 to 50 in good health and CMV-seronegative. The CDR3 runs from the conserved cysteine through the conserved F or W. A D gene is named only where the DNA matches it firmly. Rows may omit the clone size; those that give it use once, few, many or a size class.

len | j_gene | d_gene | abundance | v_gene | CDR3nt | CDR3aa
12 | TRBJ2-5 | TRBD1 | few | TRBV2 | TGTGCCAGCAAGACAGGGCCAGGGGAGCAGTACTTC | CASKTGPGEQYF
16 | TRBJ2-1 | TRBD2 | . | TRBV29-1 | TGCAGCGTTGAATCCCCGCGGGGGGGTCTCTACAATGAGCAGTTCTTC | CSVESPRGGLYNEQFF
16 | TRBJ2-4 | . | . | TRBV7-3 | TGTGCCAGCAGCCACCCGAGAGGAACCCGGCGGCACATTCAGTACTTC | CASSHPRGTRRHIQYF
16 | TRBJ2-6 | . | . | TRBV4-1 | TGCGCCAGCAGCCAAGTTGGGAGGTCTGGGGCCAACGTCCTGACTTTC | CASSQVGRSGANVLTF
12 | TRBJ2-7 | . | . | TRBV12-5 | TGTGCTAGTGGTTTTCTAGTAGGAGAGCAGTACTTC | CASGFLVGEQYF
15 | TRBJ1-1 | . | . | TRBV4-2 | TGTGCCAGCAGCCAAGAGTTAGGGGCGCCCATTGGAGCTTTCTTT | CASSQELGAPIGAFF
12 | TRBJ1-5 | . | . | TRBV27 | TGTGCCAGCAGTCCGACGGGAGGGCCCCAGCATTTT | CASSPTGGPQHF
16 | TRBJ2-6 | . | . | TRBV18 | TGTGCCAGCTCACAAGGGGTGAACACTGGGGCCAACGTCCTGACTTTC | CASSQGVNTGANVLTF
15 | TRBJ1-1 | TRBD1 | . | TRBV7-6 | TGTGCCAGCAGCCGTGGGGACAGGGGGCTTACTGAAGCTTTCTTT | CASSRGDRGLTEAFF
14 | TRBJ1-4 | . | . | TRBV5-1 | TGCGCCAGCAGCTCACAGTCAACTAATGAAAAACTGTTTTTT | CASSSQSTNEKLFF
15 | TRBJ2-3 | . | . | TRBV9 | TGTGCCAGCAGCGTAGCCGGGGTCGAGGCAGATACGCAGTATTTT | CASSVAGVEADTQYF
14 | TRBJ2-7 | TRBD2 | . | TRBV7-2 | TGTGCCAGCAGCTTAGGCGGGAGGGCCGGCGAGCAGTACTTC | CASSLGGRAGEQYF
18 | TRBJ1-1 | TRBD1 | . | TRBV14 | TGTGCCAGCAGCCCCTTCGGGACAGGGACCCCCCGGGTCACTGAAGCTTTCTTT | CASSPFGTGTPRVTEAFF
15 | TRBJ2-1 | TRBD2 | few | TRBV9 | TGTGCCAGCACTCCATCCGGACTAGTGGGGAATGAGCAGTTCTTC | CASTPSGLVGNEQFF